Listed below are T cell receptor beta chains from one sample, sequenced in a study of blood T cell repertoires in COVID-19. Measured with immunoSEQ multiplex PCR; TCRdb has only the in-frame clones, and not every one. This sample has about 130,000 clones, with 75% to 90% found just once. The sample was peripheral blood. These TCRs come from a woman aged 80 or older with COVID-19, enrolled during active disease. CDR3s include the opening cysteine and the closing phenylalanine or tryptophan. D genes are given only for firm matches.

d_call: TRBD1; v_call: TRBV27; j_call: TRBJ1-5; cdr3_aa: CASKPGQGNQPQHF
d_call: NA; v_call: TRBV4-1; j_call: TRBJ2-3; cdr3_aa: CASSPSVDTQYF
d_call: NA; v_call: TRBV4-2; j_call: TRBJ2-1; cdr3_aa: CASSPSGSESSYNEQFF
d_call: TRBD2; v_call: TRBV25-1; j_call: TRBJ2-3; cdr3_aa: CASSDPALAGTDTQYF
d_call: TRBD1; v_call: TRBV19; j_call: TRBJ1-2; cdr3_aa: CASSKGYGTDYGYTF
d_call: NA; v_call: TRBV11-2; j_call: TRBJ1-3; cdr3_aa: CASRQGRGNTIYF
d_call: TRBD1; v_call: TRBV28; j_call: TRBJ1-5; cdr3_aa: CASSLAGGFQPQHF
d_call: TRBD1; v_call: TRBV7-6; j_call: TRBJ2-5; cdr3_aa: CASSPGTGQETQYF
d_call: NA; v_call: TRBV6-5; j_call: TRBJ2-2; cdr3_aa: CASRAPGELFF
d_call: NA; v_call: TRBV11-2; j_call: TRBJ2-7; cdr3_aa: CASSFGDSAGEQYF
d_call: NA; v_call: TRBV28; j_call: TRBJ1-2; cdr3_aa: CASSLSGVGYTF
d_call: NA; v_call: TRBV7-9; j_call: TRBJ1-2; cdr3_aa: CASSPEGSFYGYTF
d_call: NA; v_call: TRBV28; j_call: TRBJ1-2; cdr3_aa: CASRPPRGSMGGYTF
d_call: TRBD2; v_call: TRBV6-5; j_call: TRBJ2-5; cdr3_aa: CASSKGLAGVETQYF
d_call: TRBD2; v_call: TRBV20-1; j_call: TRBJ2-1; cdr3_aa: CSASPLDGRATLKYNEQFF
d_call: TRBD1; v_call: TRBV27; j_call: TRBJ1-5; cdr3_aa: CASSFGTGGGEPQHF
d_call: NA; v_call: TRBV19; j_call: TRBJ2-3; cdr3_aa: CASSIRAPTDTQYF
d_call: NA; v_call: TRBV7-9; j_call: TRBJ2-1; cdr3_aa: CASSQSGSYNEQFF
d_call: NA; v_call: TRBV5-1; j_call: TRBJ2-1; cdr3_aa: CASSFLSSHEQFF
d_call: NA; v_call: TRBV5-1; j_call: TRBJ1-1; cdr3_aa: CASSLGGNTEAFF